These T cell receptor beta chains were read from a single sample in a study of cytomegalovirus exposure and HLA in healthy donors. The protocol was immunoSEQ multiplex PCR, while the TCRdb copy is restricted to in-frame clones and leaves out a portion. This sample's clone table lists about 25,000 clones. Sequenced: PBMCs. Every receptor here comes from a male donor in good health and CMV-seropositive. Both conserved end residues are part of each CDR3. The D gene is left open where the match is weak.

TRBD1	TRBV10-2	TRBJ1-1	TGCGCCAGCAGGGGACAGGGTGGCACTGAAGCTTTCTTT	CASRGQGGTEAFF
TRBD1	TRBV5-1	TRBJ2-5	TGCGCCAGCAGCTTGCGCAGGGGGAAGGAGACCCAGTACTTC	CASSLRRGKETQYF
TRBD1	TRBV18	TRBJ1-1	TGTGCCAGCTCACCGGGACAGTTGAACACTGAAGCTTTCTTT	CASSPGQLNTEAFF
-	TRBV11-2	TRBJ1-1	TGTGCCAGCAGCCCCCAAATGAACACTGAAGCTTTCTTT	CASSPQMNTEAFF
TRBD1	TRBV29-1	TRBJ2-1	TGCAGCGCTTGGACAGGGGAGAATGAGCAGTTCTTC	CSAWTGENEQFF
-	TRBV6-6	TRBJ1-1	TGTGCCAGTAGGACAGTTATGAACACTGAAGCTTTCTTT	CASRTVMNTEAFF
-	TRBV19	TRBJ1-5	TGTGCCAGTAGTATCTTTGCATCCGGGAATCAGCCCCAGCATTTT	CASSIFASGNQPQHF
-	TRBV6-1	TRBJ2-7	TGTGCCAGCAGTGAATGGCAGGAACCGAACTACGAGCAGTACTTC	CASSEWQEPNYEQYF
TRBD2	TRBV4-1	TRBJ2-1	TGCGCCAGCAGCCAGGTACTAGCGGGAGTTCACAATGAGCAGTTCTTC	CASSQVLAGVHNEQFF
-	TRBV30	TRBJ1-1	TGTGCCTGGAGTGTAATAGGAAGCGGCACTGAAGCTTTCTTT	CAWSVIGSGTEAFF
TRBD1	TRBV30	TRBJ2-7	TGTGCCTGGAACCCACGGACAGGGACCTACGAGCAGTACTTC	CAWNPRTGTYEQYF
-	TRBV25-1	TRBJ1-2	TGTGCCAGCAGTGAATATAATATCCTTTCTAGTGGCTACACCTTC	CASSEYNILSSGYTF
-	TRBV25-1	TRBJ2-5	TGTGCCAGCAGTGCAAAAGAGACCCAGTACTTC	CASSAKETQYF
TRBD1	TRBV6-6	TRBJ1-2	TGTGCCAGCAGAGCAGACAGGGCCTATGGCTACACCTTC	CASRADRAYGYTF
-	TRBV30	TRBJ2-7	TGTGCCTGGGGCCCGGCTAGGGAGCAGTACTTC	CAWGPAREQYF
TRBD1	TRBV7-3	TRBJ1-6	TGTGCCAGCAGCTTAGTGGGACAGGTTAATTCACCCCTCCACTTT	CASSLVGQVNSPLHF
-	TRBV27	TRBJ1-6	TGTGCCAGCAGTTTATCGGGGCCTCGGAATAATTCACCCCTCCACTTT	CASSLSGPRNNSPLHF
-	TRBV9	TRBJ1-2	TGTGCCAGCAGCGTAGGCACGGACTATGGCTACACCTTC	CASSVGTDYGYTF
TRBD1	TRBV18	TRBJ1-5	TGTGCCAGCTCCCCTCGACAGGGGATCGACCAGCCCCAGCATTTT	CASSPRQGIDQPQHF
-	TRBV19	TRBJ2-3	TGTGCCAGTAGTATCTTTGGGCAGGTCCCGAGCACAGATACGCAGTATTTT	CASSIFGQVPSTDTQYF